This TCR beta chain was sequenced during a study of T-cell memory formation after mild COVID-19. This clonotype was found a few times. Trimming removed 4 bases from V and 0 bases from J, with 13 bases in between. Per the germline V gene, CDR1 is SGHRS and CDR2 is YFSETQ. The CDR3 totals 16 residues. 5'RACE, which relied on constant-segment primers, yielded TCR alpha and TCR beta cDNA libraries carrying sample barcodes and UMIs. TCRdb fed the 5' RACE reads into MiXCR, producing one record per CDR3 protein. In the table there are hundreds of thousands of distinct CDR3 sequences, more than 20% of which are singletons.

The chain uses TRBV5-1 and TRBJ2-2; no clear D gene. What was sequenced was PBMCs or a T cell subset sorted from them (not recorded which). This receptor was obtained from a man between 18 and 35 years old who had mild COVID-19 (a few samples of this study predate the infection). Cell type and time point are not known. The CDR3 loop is CASSLLGRPNTGELFF. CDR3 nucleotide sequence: TGCGCCAGCAGCCTCCTGGGCAGGCCGAACACCGGGGAGCTGTTTTTT.